The source of this T cell receptor (beta chain) is a study of T-cell reconstitution after alpha-beta-depleted transplantation in children. J gave up 8 bases and V 4 bases, and 8 bases lay outside the gene matches. This CDR3 has 13 residues. Germline-derived CDR1 and CDR2 are SGHRS and YFSETQ. Construction of the TCRbeta library involved unique molecular identifiers. TCRdb independently ran MiXCR on the PCR reads; one entry per CDR3 protein. The table includes hundreds of thousands of distinct CDR3 sequences, over 15% detected once. The chain combines TRBV5-1 with TRBJ1-1; 7 nucleotides match TRBD1. The clonotype comes from a human donor who donated a stem cell graft to a child with acute myeloid leukemia. The sequencing used PBMCs from the stem cell graft donor, collected from the stem cell graft. The CDR3 reads CASSDARGPEAFF. CDR3 DNA sequence: TGCGCCAGCAGCGATGCTAGGGGGCCGGAAGCTTTCTTT.